This T cell receptor beta chain was recovered during a study of Graves' ophthalmopathy and Graves' hyperthyroidism. CDR1 and CDR2 from the germline V gene are SGHRS and YFSETQ. The CDR3 runs to 13 residues. Trimming cost V 4 bases and J 1 base, with 8 bases left between them. Clinicians made diagnoses from clinical symptoms, serum thyroxine, TRAb, thyroid ultrasound and orbital computed tomography. Sampling approximately 10 ml of fresh peripheral blood provided the PBMCs. Amplified material comprised TCR beta CDR3 regions derived from RNA transcripts. The first-round RT-PCR employed HTBI primers together with the Qiagen OneStep RT-PCR kit. A multiplex PCR was then performed as the second round. Using its own MiXCR run on the multiplex PCR reads, TCRdb lists one record per CDR3 protein. The sample carries about 740,000 distinct CDR3 sequences, 35% to 50% recorded once. Many counts were recorded for this clonotype. No antigen is known for it.

General observations from the study: Blood repertoires reportedly contained most expanded thyroid clonotypes above 0.001 frequency.

V gene TRBV5-1 combines with J gene TRBJ1-1, with D hard to call. The clonotype comes from an adult man with Graves' ophthalmopathy. Sequenced material: peripheral blood. Here the CDR3 reads CASSIDGNTEAFF. DNA for the CDR3: TGCGCCAGCAGCATCGATGGGAACACTGAAGCTTTCTTT. The full variable domain, rest sourced from reference TRBV5-1 and TRBJ1-1, is KAGVTQTPRYLIKTRGQQVTLSCSPISGHRSVSWYQQTPGQGLQFLFEYFSETQRNKGNFPGRFSGRQFSNSRSEMNVSTLELGDSALYLCASSIDGNTEAFFGQGTRLTVV.